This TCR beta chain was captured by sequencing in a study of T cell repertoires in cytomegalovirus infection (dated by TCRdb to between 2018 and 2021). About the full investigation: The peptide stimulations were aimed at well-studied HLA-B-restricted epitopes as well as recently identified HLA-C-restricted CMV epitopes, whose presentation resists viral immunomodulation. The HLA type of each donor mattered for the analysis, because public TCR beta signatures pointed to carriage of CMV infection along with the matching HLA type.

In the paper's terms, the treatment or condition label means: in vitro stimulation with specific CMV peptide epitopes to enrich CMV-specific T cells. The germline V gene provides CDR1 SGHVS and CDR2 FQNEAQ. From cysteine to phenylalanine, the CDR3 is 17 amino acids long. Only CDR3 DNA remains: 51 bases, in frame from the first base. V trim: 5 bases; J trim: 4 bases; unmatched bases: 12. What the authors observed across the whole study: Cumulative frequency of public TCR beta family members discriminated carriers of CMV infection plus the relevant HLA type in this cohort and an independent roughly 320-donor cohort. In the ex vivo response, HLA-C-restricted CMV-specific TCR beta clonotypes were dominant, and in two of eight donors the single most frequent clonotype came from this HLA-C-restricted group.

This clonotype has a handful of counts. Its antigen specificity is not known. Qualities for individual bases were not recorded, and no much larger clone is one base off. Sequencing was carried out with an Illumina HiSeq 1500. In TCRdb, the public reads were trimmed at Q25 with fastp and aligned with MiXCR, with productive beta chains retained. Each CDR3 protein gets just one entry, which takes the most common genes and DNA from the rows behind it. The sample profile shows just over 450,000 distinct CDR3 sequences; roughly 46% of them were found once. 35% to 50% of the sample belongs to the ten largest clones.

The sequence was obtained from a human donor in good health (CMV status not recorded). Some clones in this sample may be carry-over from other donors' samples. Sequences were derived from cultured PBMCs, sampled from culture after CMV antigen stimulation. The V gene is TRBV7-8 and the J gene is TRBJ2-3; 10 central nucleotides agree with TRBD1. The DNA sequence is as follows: TGTGCCAGCAGCATGACCGGGACAGGGGTCAGTGCAGATACGCAGTATTTT. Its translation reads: CASSMTGTGVSADTQYF.